A selection of T cell receptor beta chains follows, all from one sample in a study of shared clonotypes between healthy human individuals. Profiling relied on immunoSEQ multiplex PCR, and the TCRdb table lists in-frame clones only, not all of them. This table holds about 2 million clones, about 95% found once. Material: naive CD8+ T cells sorted from blood. The receptor source for this set is a man between 18 and 29 years old in good health. Both conserved end residues are part of each CDR3. A D gene is named only where the DNA matches it firmly. Expanded clones get a size class; other rows say once, few or many, or leave the size out.

j_call v_call d_call clone_size cdr3_aa cdr3_nt
TRBJ1-2 TRBV28 NA NA CASSLGGAGYGYTF TGTGCCAGCAGCTTAGGGGGAGCGGGCTATGGCTACACCTTC
TRBJ1-2 TRBV30 NA NA CAWSVGAAYGYTF TGTGCCTGGAGTGTAGGGGCAGCCTATGGCTACACCTTC
TRBJ1-5 TRBV27 NA NA CASSPGPGGNQPQHF TGTGCCAGCAGTCCGGGCCCGGGTGGGAATCAGCCCCAGCATTTT
TRBJ2-3 TRBV6-6 NA once CASSHSADGGADTQYF TGTGCCAGCAGCCACTCGGCTGACGGAGGCGCAGATACGCAGTATTTT
TRBJ2-3 TRBV4-3 NA once CASSQESVGGETDTQYF TGCGCCAGCAGCCAAGAGTCGGTGGGGGGAGAGACAGATACGCAGTATTTT
TRBJ2-2 TRBV5-6 NA NA CASSLTDPNTGELFF TGTGCCAGCAGCTTGACGGACCCGAACACCGGGGAGCTGTTTTTT
TRBJ2-2 TRBV6-8 NA NA CASSYSPHTGELFF TGTGCCAGCAGTTACTCGCCCCACACCGGGGAGCTGTTTTTT
TRBJ2-3 TRBV7-9 NA NA CASSLFLDTQYF TGTGCCAGCAGCTTATTTCTTGATACGCAGTATTTT
TRBJ1-2 TRBV9 NA NA CASGQPGYGYTF TGTGCCAGTGGACAGCCGGGGTATGGCTACACCTTC
TRBJ1-4 TRBV14 NA NA CASSQQGGGIEKLFF TGTGCCAGCAGCCAGCAAGGGGGGGGAATTGAAAAACTGTTTTTT
TRBJ2-1 TRBV2 NA NA CANLRGDEQFF TGTGCCAACCTTAGGGGTGATGAGCAGTTCTTC
TRBJ2-1 TRBV15 TRBD2 NA CATSRDRTSGRNEQFF TGTGCCACCAGCAGAGATCGTACTAGCGGGAGAAATGAGCAGTTCTTC
TRBJ2-1 TRBV7-2 TRBD2 NA CASSLDPLSGGLNNEQFF TGTGCCAGCAGCTTAGACCCGCTTAGCGGGGGCTTGAACAATGAGCAGTTCTTC
TRBJ2-7 TRBV6-5 NA NA CASNEGPIYEQYF TGTGCCAGCAACGAGGGTCCAATCTACGAGCAGTACTTC
TRBJ2-4 TRBV29-1 NA NA CSVEDVADIQYF TGCAGCGTTGAAGACGTCGCCGACATTCAGTACTTC
TRBJ2-5 TRBV19 TRBD1 NA CASSFGTGEETQYF TGTGCCAGTAGCTTCGGGACAGGTGAAGAGACCCAGTACTTC
TRBJ1-2 TRBV28 NA NA CASVSPTLNYGYTF TGTGCCAGCGTCTCCCCCACGCTTAACTATGGCTACACCTTC
TRBJ2-2 TRBV10-3 NA NA CAISESVEDSGELFF TGTGCCATCAGTGAGTCGGTGGAGGATTCCGGGGAGCTGTTTTTT
TRBJ2-3 TRBV4-1 TRBD2 NA CASSQGLAGSVTDTQYF TGCGCCAGCAGCCAGGGCCTAGCGGGATCTGTCACAGATACGCAGTATTTT
TRBJ1-3 TRBV5-6 NA once CASSLGGNGNTIYF TGTGCCAGCAGCTTGGGCGGAAATGGAAACACCATATATTTT
TRBJ2-1 TRBV27 NA NA CASSGDLFEGQFF TGTGCCAGCAGTGGGGACTTATTTGAAGGGCAGTTCTTC
TRBJ1-1 TRBV5-6 TRBD1 NA CASSLGGEGTEAFF TGTGCCAGCAGCCTAGGGGGCGAGGGCACTGAAGCTTTCTTT
TRBJ2-2 TRBV10-3 NA NA CAISSETGELFF TGTGCCATCAGTTCGGAAACCGGGGAGCTGTTTTTT
TRBJ2-5 TRBV10-3 NA NA CAISESGRWETQYF TGTGCCATCAGTGAGTCTGGGAGGTGGGAGACCCAGTACTTC
TRBJ2-7 TRBV25-1 TRBD1 NA CASRPGQGSYEQYF TGTGCCAGCAGGCCGGGACAGGGCTCCTACGAGCAGTACTTC
TRBJ2-7 TRBV6-5 NA NA CASSYSQGSTYEQYF TGTGCCAGCAGTTACTCTCAGGGGAGTACCTACGAGCAGTACTTC
TRBJ2-7 TRBV4-1 TRBD1 NA CASSQGTGGSYEQYF TGCGCCAGCAGCCAAGGGACAGGGGGCTCCTACGAGCAGTACTTC
TRBJ2-1 TRBV27 TRBD2 NA CASSWDGRTYNEQFF TGTGCCAGCAGTTGGGACGGGAGGACCTACAATGAGCAGTTCTTC
TRBJ2-7 TRBV11-2 TRBD1 NA CASSFGTGSYEQYF TGTGCCAGCAGCTTCGGGACAGGAAGCTACGAGCAGTACTTC